This passage covers 24 T cell receptor beta chains from one sample sequenced in a study of T cell responses to AZD1222 COVID-19 vaccine. Profiling relied on immunoSEQ multiplex PCR, and the TCRdb table lists in-frame clones only, not all of them. The table has about 160,000 clones, roughly 92% seen once. Specimen: peripheral blood, collected 28 days after the second AZD1222 dose. These receptors originate from an adult who received the AZD1222 COVID-19 vaccine.

The chain recombines TRBV7-6 with TRBJ1-1; D is unresolved. The CDR3 has 14 residues. Trimming removed 4 bases from V and 2 bases from J, with 11 bases in between. Germline V gives CDR1 SGHVS, CDR2 FNYEAQ. Written as DNA, the CDR3 is TGTGCCAGCAGCTCCCAATTAGCTAACACTGAAGCTTTCTTT. The encoded protein is CASSSQLANTEAFF.

This clone was counted a few times. Other DNA sequences within the sample encode an identical CDR3. CDR3 bases: TGTGCCAGCAGCTTAGGGACAGACAATCAGCCCCAGCATTTT. Protein sequence: CASSLGTDNQPQHF. The rearrangement joins TRBV7-9 to TRBJ1-5, with D possibly matching TRBD1 (6 bases). The V gene's germline CDR1 is SEHNR and CDR2 FQNEAQ (reference sequence). The length of the CDR3 is 14 residues. The germline V and J ends were trimmed by 1 base and 3 bases, with 7 bases remaining between them.

The chain recombines TRBV6-5 with TRBJ2-4; TRBD1 matches at 9 bases. The CDR3 is 14 residues long. Germline CDR1 MNHEY, CDR2 SVGAGI. The V gene end was trimmed by 6 bases and the J gene end by 7 bases; junction bases not matched to a gene: 7. The CDR3 sequence: CASSPTGGWNIQYF. DNA for the CDR3: TGTGCCAGCAGCCCGACAGGGGGTTGGAACATTCAGTACTTC.

The chain combines TRBV28 with TRBJ2-1, with D unclear. The V and J ends lost 2 bases and 7 bases respectively, with 9 bases between them. There are 13 residues in the CDR3. Per the germline V gene, CDR1 is MDHEN and CDR2 is SYDVKM. The CDR3 region has the DNA TGTGCCAGCAGTTTAGATGGGGAAAATGAGCAGTTCTTC. Protein: CASSLDGENEQFF. Full variable domain (rest looked up from reference TRBV28 and TRBJ2-1): DVKVTQSSRYLVKRTGEKVFLECVQDMDHENMFWYRQDPGLGLRLIYFSYDVKMKEKGDIPEGYSVSREKKERFSLILESASTNQTSMYLCASSLDGENEQFFGPGTRLTVL.

This chain connects TRBV11-2 to TRBJ1-6, with no clear D. The CDR3 is 14 residues long. Trimming pared 3 bases from V and 7 bases from J, leaving 10 bases between. CDR1 is SGHAT and CDR2 is FQNNGV in the germline V gene. The CDR3 region has the DNA TGTGCCAGCAGCTTGACGCCAAGCAATTCACCCCTCCACTTT. Its protein product is CASSLTPSNSPLHF.

This chain connects TRBV2 to TRBJ2-3; D not certain. The CDR3 is made up of 15 amino acids. V lost 6 bases and J 0 bases, leaving 13 bases between the germline ends. Germline V gives CDR1 SNHLY, CDR2 FYNNEI. In DNA form, the CDR3 reads TGTGCCAGCAGAAAGTCGACCTCCAGCACAGATACGCAGTATTTT. This translates into CASRKSTSSTDTQYF.

This clone came up once. The V and J genes are TRBV28 and TRBJ1-6; TRBD1 aligns across 7 bases. Germline CDR1 is MDHEN and CDR2 is SYDVKM. V shed 6 bases, J shed 9 bases, and the junction held 17 bases outside the gene matches. The CDR3 has 17 residues. The CDR3 DNA sequence: TGTGCCAGCAGCACCGGGACAGATTATTCCAGGGGTTCACCCCTCCACTTT. This encodes CASSTGTDYSRGSPLHF. The whole variable domain, remainder taken from reference TRBV28 and TRBJ1-6, is DVKVTQSSRYLVKRTGEKVFLECVQDMDHENMFWYRQDPGLGLRLIYFSYDVKMKEKGDIPEGYSVSREKKERFSLILESASTNQTSMYLCASSTGTDYSRGSPLHFGNGTRLTVT.

V and J are TRBV2 and TRBJ2-2; 8 bases fit TRBD1. Trimming removed 6 bases from V and 0 bases from J; junction bases left unmatched: 3. Germline CDR1 and CDR2: SNHLY and FYNNEI. The CDR3 length is 15 residues. Here the CDR3 reads CASRRTGTNTGELFF. The CDR3 DNA reads TGTGCCAGCAGAAGGACAGGGACGAACACCGGGGAGCTGTTTTTT.

This rearrangement joins TRBV27 to TRBJ2-1; 9 nucleotides align to TRBD2. CDR3 length: 15 residues. After removal of 11 bases from V and 5 bases from J, the junction contained 13 bases not matched to a gene. Germline V lookup: CDR1 MNHEY, CDR2 SMNVEV (reference sequence). The CDR3 region is CASVRRGGRDNEQFF. As DNA, the CDR3 is TGTGCCTCCGTAAGGAGGGGCGGGAGGGACAATGAGCAGTTCTTC.

V is TRBV15 and J is TRBJ1-2; D possibly corresponds to TRBD1 (5 bases). The V gene's germline CDR1 is LNHNV and CDR2 YYDKDF (reference sequence). The CDR3 length is 14 residues. The V end lost 0 bases, the J end lost 4 bases, and 9 bases lay between the germline ends. CDR3 region: CATSRDWGTYGYTF. In nucleotides, the CDR3 is TGTGCCACCAGCAGAGATTGGGGCACCTATGGCTACACCTTC.

The chain is built from TRBV14 and TRBJ2-7, with D maybe TRBD1 (6 bases). Per germline, CDR1 SGHDN and CDR2 FVKESK. CDR3 size: 14 residues. V gave up 4 bases and J gave up 4 bases, with 14 bases separating them. The CDR3 here is CASSPRVGAYEQYF. The CDR3 region has the DNA TGTGCCAGCAGCCCCAGGGTGGGGGCGTACGAGCAGTACTTC.

The V and J genes are TRBV21-1 and TRBJ2-7. TRBV21-1 is reported as a pseudogene. This CDR3 region has 11 residues. The CDR3: CASSTSYEQYF. DNA for the CDR3: TGTGCCAGCAGCACCTCCTACGAGCAGTACTTC.

J is TRBJ1-1 and V is TRBV30; 7 bases match TRBD1. V lost 3 bases, J lost 1 base, and 8 bases stayed unmatched. CDR3 length: 15 residues. Per germline, CDR1 GTSNPN and CDR2 SVGIG (reference sequence). The CDR3 sequence: CAWRRDSEWNTEAFF. CDR3 DNA: TGTGCCTGGAGGCGGGACAGCGAATGGAACACTGAAGCTTTCTTT.

V usage is TRBV11-2 and J usage is TRBJ1-6; D might be TRBD1 (5 bases). V was clipped by 7 bases and J by 8 bases, with 15 bases between them. This CDR3 is built from 14 residues. From germline, CDR1 is SGHAT and CDR2 FQNNGV. The CDR3 nucleotides read TGTGCCAGCATCTCGAGGACACCTGATTCACCCCTCCACTTT. Translating gives CASISRTPDSPLHF.

This chain uses TRBV7-9 with TRBJ1-4; perhaps TRBD1 as D (5 bases). Trimming removed 4 bases from V and 5 bases from J, with 17 bases in between. Germline V CDR1 and CDR2: SEHNR, FQNEAQ (reference sequence). The CDR3 extends over 16 amino acids. CDR3 protein: CASSSQPWQGNEKLFF. CDR3 sequence (DNA): TGTGCCAGCAGCTCCCAGCCATGGCAGGGAAATGAAAAACTGTTTTTT.

The V gene is TRBV18, the J gene TRBJ1-6, with D perhaps matching TRBD1 (6 bases). CDR3 length: 14 residues. V shed 6 bases and J shed 6 bases, with 12 bases lying between them. Germline CDR1 KGHSH, CDR2 LQKENI. The CDR3 DNA reads TGTGCCAGCTCCCCCGGAGGGGGTAATTCACCCCTCCACTTT. This gives the protein CASSPGGGNSPLHF.

The chain couples TRBV30 to TRBJ1-1; TRBD1 is a possible D gene (5 bases). This CDR3 spans 15 amino acids. The V gene's germline CDR1 is GTSNPN and CDR2 SVGIG (reference sequence). Trimming cost V 4 bases and J 9 bases, with 24 bases left between them. The CDR3 here is CAWKGIRPGNEKAFF. CDR3 coding DNA: TGTGCCTGGAAGGGGATCAGGCCCGGGAATGAAAAAGCTTTCTTT.

This chain joins TRBV21-1 and TRBJ1-5; no check of the table's D call, TRBD1, against the DNA was made. TRBV21-1 is tagged as a pseudogene. This CDR3 spans 16 amino acids. CDR3 coding DNA: TGTGCCAGCAGCCCGAGGGACAGGGAGGGGAATCAGCCCCAGCATTTT. Its translation: CASSPRDREGNQPQHF.

This chain links TRBV28 with TRBJ2-7; D call uncertain. Germline loops: CDR1 MDHEN, CDR2 SYDVKM. V lost 5 bases, J lost 2 bases, and 10 bases lay in between. There are 13 residues in the CDR3. CDR3 bases: TGTGCCAGCAGTCGGACGTTTACCTACGAGCAGTACTTC. Encoded protein: CASSRTFTYEQYF. Together with reference TRBV28 and TRBJ2-7, the CDR3 gives the full variable domain: DVKVTQSSRYLVKRTGEKVFLECVQDMDHENMFWYRQDPGLGLRLIYFSYDVKMKEKGDIPEGYSVSREKKERFSLILESASTNQTSMYLCASSRTFTYEQYFGPGTRLTVT.

This chain links TRBV14 with TRBJ1-1; D call uncertain. This CDR3 has 15 residues. V was pared by 1 base and J by 2 bases, with 11 bases between. Germline CDR1 reads SGHDN; CDR2 reads FVKESK. CDR3 sequence reads: CASSQVPTANTEAFF. The CDR3, as DNA: TGTGCCAGCAGCCAAGTTCCAACAGCTAACACTGAAGCTTTCTTT.

The chain joins TRBV14 to TRBJ2-1; D is undetermined. Between the trimmed V and J ends, which lost 3 bases and 5 bases, there was a span of 11 bases. CDR1 and CDR2 from the germline V gene are SGHDN and FVKESK. The CDR3 totals 14 residues. The CDR3 sequence is CASSHWSDDNEQFF. DNA for the CDR3: TGTGCCAGCAGCCATTGGAGCGATGACAATGAGCAGTTCTTC.

The chain has TRBV25-1 and TRBJ2-7, with 7 positions matching TRBD1. CDR1 and CDR2 (germline): MGHDK, SYGVNS. With 10 bases clipped from V and 4 bases from J, the junction kept 10 bases outside the gene matches. This CDR3 comprises 13 residues. The CDR3 is CATARQGDYEQYF. As DNA, the CDR3 is TGTGCCACTGCCAGACAGGGTGATTACGAGCAGTACTTC.

The V and J genes are TRBV5-1 and TRBJ1-4; TRBD1 matches 8 bases. The ends lost 4 bases at V and 0 bases at J; junction bases unmatched: 8. Germline assignment: CDR1 SGHRS and CDR2 YFSETQ. The CDR3 consists of 17 residues. CDR3 in DNA: TGCGCCAGCAGCCTCGGGACAGGAGATGCAACTAATGAAAAACTGTTTTTT. The encoded protein is CASSLGTGDATNEKLFF.

The J gene is TRBJ2-7, the V gene TRBV19, with 8 bases aligning to TRBD2. With 6 bases clipped from V and 0 bases from J, the junction kept 7 bases outside the gene matches. Looked up from germline, CDR1 is LNHDA and CDR2 is SQIVND (reference sequence). This CDR3 comprises 15 residues. Here the CDR3 DNA reads TGTGCCAGTAGCGGGGGGGTGACTGGCTCCTACGAGCAGTACTTC. It encodes CASSGGVTGSYEQYF.